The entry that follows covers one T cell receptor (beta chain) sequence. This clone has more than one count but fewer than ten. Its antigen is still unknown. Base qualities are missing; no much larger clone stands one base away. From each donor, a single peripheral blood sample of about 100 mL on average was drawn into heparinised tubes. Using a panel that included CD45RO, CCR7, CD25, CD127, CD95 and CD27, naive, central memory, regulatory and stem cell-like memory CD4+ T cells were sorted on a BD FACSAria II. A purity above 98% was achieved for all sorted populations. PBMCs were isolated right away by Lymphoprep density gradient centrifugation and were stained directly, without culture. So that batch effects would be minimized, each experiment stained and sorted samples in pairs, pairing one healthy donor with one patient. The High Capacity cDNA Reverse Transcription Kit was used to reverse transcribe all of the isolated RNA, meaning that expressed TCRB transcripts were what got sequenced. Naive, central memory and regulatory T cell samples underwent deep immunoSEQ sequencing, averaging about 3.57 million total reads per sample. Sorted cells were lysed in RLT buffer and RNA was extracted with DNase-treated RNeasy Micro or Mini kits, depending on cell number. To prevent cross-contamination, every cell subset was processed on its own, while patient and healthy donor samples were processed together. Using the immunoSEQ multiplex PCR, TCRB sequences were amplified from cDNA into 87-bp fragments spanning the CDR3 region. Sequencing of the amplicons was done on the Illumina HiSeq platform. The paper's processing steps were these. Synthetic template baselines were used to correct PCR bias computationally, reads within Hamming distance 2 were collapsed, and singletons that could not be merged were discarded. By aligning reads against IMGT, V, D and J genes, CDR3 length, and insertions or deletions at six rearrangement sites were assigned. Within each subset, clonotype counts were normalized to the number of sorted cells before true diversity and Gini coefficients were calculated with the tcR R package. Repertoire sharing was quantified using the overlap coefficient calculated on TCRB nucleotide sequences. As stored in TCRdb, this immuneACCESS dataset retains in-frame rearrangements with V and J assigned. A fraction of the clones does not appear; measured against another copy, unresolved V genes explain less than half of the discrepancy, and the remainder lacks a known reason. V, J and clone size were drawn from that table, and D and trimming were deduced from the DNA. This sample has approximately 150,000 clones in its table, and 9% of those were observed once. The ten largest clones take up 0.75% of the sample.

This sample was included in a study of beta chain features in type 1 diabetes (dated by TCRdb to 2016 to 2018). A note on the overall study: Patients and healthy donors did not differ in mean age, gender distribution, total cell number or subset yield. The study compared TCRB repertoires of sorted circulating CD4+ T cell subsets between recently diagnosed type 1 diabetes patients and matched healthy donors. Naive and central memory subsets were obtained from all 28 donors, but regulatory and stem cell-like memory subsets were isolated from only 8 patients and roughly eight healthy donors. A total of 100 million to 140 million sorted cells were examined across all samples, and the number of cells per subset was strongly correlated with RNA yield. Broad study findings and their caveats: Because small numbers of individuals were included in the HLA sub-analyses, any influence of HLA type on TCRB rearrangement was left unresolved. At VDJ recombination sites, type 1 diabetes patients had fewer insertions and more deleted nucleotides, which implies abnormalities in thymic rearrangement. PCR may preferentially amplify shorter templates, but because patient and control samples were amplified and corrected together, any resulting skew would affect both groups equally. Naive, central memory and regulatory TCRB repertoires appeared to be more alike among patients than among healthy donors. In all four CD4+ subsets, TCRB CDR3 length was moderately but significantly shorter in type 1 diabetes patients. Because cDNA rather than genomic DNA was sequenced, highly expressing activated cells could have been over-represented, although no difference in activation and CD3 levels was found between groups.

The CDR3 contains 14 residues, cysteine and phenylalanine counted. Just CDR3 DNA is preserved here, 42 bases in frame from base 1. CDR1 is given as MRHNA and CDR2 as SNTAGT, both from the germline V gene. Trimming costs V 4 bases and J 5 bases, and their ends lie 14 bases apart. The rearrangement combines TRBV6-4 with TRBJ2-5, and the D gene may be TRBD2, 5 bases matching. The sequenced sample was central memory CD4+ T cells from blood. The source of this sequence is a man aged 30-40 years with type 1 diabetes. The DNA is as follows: TGTGCCAGCAGTGCAGGACTCCGGAGGGAGACCCAGTACTTC. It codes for CASSAGLRRETQYF.